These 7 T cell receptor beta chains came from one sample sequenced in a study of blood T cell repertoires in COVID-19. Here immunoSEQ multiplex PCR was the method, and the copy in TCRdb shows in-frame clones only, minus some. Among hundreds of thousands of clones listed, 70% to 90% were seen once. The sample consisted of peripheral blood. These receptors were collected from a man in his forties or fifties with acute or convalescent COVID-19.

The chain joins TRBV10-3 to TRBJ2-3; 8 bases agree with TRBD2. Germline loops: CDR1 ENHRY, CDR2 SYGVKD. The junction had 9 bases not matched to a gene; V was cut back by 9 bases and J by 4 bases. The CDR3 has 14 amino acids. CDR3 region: CAITRGGGSDTQYF. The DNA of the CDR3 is TGTGCCATAACTAGGGGCGGGGGGTCAGATACGCAGTATTTT.

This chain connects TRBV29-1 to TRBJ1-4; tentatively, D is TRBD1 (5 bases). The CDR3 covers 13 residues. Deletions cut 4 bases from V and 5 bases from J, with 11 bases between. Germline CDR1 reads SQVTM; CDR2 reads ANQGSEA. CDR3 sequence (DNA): TGCAGCGTTGTGGAGGGGACGAATGAAAAACTGTTTTTT. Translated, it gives CSVVEGTNEKLFF.

The chain's CDR3 is CASSLDQNQPQHF. Written as DNA, the CDR3 is TGTGCCAGCAGCTTGGACCAGAATCAGCCCCAGCATTTT. The V and J genes are TRBV5-6 and TRBJ1-5; D gene ambiguous. Germline CDR1 and CDR2: SGHDT and YYEEEE. There are 13 residues in the CDR3. With 0 bases removed from V and 4 bases from J, the gap between germline ends came to 5 bases.

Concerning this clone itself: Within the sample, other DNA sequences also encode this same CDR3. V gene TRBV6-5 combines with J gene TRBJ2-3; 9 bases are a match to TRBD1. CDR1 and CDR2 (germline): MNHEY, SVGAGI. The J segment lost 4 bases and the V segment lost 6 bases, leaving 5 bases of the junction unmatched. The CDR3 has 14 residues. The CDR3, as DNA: TGTGCCAGCAGCAGGACAGGGGTACCAGATACGCAGTATTTT. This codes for CASSRTGVPDTQYF.

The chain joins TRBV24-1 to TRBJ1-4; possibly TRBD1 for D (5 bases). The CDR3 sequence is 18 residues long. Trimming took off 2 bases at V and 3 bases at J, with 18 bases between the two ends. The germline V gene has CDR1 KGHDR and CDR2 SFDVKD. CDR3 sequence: CATSDSPPLRAPNEKLFF. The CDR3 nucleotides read TGTGCCACCAGTGATTCACCTCCGCTCAGGGCGCCTAATGAAAAACTGTTTTTT.

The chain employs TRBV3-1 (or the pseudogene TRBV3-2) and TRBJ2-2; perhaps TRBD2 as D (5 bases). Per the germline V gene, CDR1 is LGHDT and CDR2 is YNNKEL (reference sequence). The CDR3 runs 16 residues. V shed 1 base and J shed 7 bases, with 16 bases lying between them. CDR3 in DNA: TGTGCCAGCAGCCAAGCCCCAGCGGAGTTAGTCGGGGAGCTGTTTTTT. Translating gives CASSQAPAELVGELFF.

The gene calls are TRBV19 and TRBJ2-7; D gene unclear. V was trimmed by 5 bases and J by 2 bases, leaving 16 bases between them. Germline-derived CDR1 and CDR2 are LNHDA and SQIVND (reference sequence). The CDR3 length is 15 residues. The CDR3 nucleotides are TGTGCCAGTAGTCCCACCCTAGGCGCGCCCTACGAGCAGTACTTC. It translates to CASSPTLGAPYEQYF.